Below are 20 T cell receptor beta chains sequenced from a single sample in a study of graft-versus-host responses after intestinal transplantation. These receptors lack a known antigen. Using immunoSEQ multiplex PCR, the repertoire was profiled, and TCRdb retains in-frame clones only, with some absent. The sample lists 130,000 or so clones, 85% to 95% occurring once. The sample consisted of unstimulated CD4+ T cells sorted from spleen or lymph node cells, taken before intestinal transplant. The receptors originated from a human donor who received an intestinal transplant.

This chain links TRBV25-1 with TRBJ2-3; D is perhaps TRBD2 (5 bases). The V and J ends lost 1 base and 6 bases respectively, with 17 bases between them. Germline CDR1 MGHDK, CDR2 SYGVNS. The CDR3 consists of 16 residues. The CDR3 is CASSELGKPGDDTQYF. CDR3 nucleotides: TGTGCCAGCAGTGAATTGGGCAAGCCCGGGGATGATACGCAGTATTTT. Based on the CDR3 plus reference TRBV25-1 and TRBJ2-3, the full variable domain is EADIYQTPRYLVIGTGKKITLECSQTMGHDKMYWYQQDPGMELHLIHYSYGVNSTEKGDLSSESTVSRIRTEHFPLTLESARPSHTSQYLCASSELGKPGDDTQYFGPGTRLTVL.

The rearrangement uses TRBV15 and TRBJ2-5; D is undetermined. TRBJ2-7 matches the DNA end more closely, so the J call is doubtful. The CDR3 length is 15 residues. Germline V gene sequence: CDR1 LNHNV, CDR2 YYDKDF (reference sequence). The CDR3 region has the DNA TGTGCCACCAGCAGCTGGCAGAGCCTCTCCTACGAGCAGTACTTC. Amino acid sequence: CATSSWQSLSYEQYF.

DNA of the CDR3: TGCAGTGCCCGCAGGGTAGACGAGCAGTACTTC. It codes for CSARRVDEQYF. The chain has TRBV20-1 and TRBJ2-7; the D gene is possibly TRBD1 (5 bases). The germline CDR1 and CDR2 sequences are DFQATT and SNEGSKA (reference sequence). The V end was cut by 6 bases, the J end by 5 bases, with 11 bases between. The CDR3 consists of 11 residues.

V and J are TRBV19 and TRBJ1-3, with D possibly matching TRBD1 (5 bases). CDR1 and CDR2 from the germline V gene are LNHDA and SQIVND (reference sequence). This CDR3 has 13 residues. The V end was cut by 4 bases, the J end by 3 bases, with 7 bases between. In nucleotides, the CDR3 is TGTGCCAGTAGTAGACAGATTGGAAACACCATATATTTT. This encodes CASSRQIGNTIYF.

The J gene is TRBJ2-3, the V gene TRBV7-2, with 13 bases identical to TRBD2. The V gene's germline CDR1 is SGHTA and CDR2 FQGNSA. CDR3 length: 16 amino acids. The V and J ends lost 4 bases and 4 bases, in that order; junction bases with no gene match: 5. The chain's CDR3 is CASSSRLAGGADTQYF. The CDR3 DNA is TGTGCCAGCAGCTCCAGACTAGCGGGAGGAGCAGATACGCAGTATTTT.

The chain links TRBV29-1 to TRBJ1-1; TRBD1 agrees at 7 bases. The CDR3 totals 13 residues. Germline V gene sequence: CDR1 SQVTM, CDR2 ANQGSEA. J gave up 3 bases and V 6 bases, and 7 bases lay outside the gene matches. This chain's CDR3 is CSVLPTGDTEAFF. CDR3 sequence (DNA): TGCAGCGTACTACCCACAGGGGACACTGAAGCTTTCTTT.

The CDR3 nucleotides are TGCGCCAGCAGCTTGTATCTCGGTAGGATCGATGAGCAGTTCTTC. It encodes CASSLYLGRIDEQFF. This rearrangement joins TRBV5-1 to TRBJ2-1; D gene ambiguous. The V gene lost 1 base and the J gene lost 8 bases, with 16 bases spanning the gap. This CDR3 has 15 amino acids. Per germline, CDR1 SGHRS and CDR2 YFSETQ.

The V gene is TRBV10-3, the J gene TRBJ2-7; D may be TRBD1 (6 bases). The CDR3 has 13 amino acids. Trimming removed 4 bases from V and 6 bases from J, with 13 bases in between. CDR1 and CDR2 (germline): ENHRY, SYGVKD. In nucleotides, the CDR3 is TGTGCCATCAGTGTGTACAGGGAATTCGAGCAGTACTTC. This codes for CAISVYREFEQYF.

The chain recombines TRBV11-2 with TRBJ1-2; TRBD1 is a possible D gene (6 bases). Germline V gives CDR1 SGHAT, CDR2 FQNNGV. The V end lost 5 bases, the J end lost 8 bases, and 12 bases lay between the germline ends. This CDR3 comprises 12 residues. The CDR3 loop is CASSKQGRGYTF. The CDR3 DNA follows: TGTGCCAGCAGCAAACAGGGTCGCGGCTACACCTTC.

The chain joins TRBV6-1 to TRBJ2-5, with a tentative D call TRBD1 (5 bases). The CDR3 loop spans 14 amino acids. V was cut by 8 bases and J by 5 bases, with 18 bases left in between. Germline-derived CDR1 and CDR2 are MNHNS and SASEGT. CDR3 coding DNA: TGTGCCAGCGGTCCCTGGGGCCAGTGGGAGACCCAGTACTTC. It specifies CASGPWGQWETQYF.

The chain recombines TRBV21-1 with TRBJ1-5. TRBV21-1 has pseudogene status. The length of the CDR3 is 12 residues. The CDR3 loop is CARVGVDQPQHF. CDR3 in DNA: TGTGCCAGAGTTGGGGTAGACCAGCCCCAGCATTTT.

CDR3 loop: CASSLNSNTEAFF. CDR3 in DNA: TGTGCCAGCAGCTTAAATTCCAACACTGAAGCTTTCTTT. The chain uses TRBV9 and TRBJ1-1; D remains unclear. Deletions cut 4 bases from V and 2 bases from J, with 9 bases between. The CDR3 loop spans 13 amino acids. CDR1 and CDR2 from the germline V gene are SGDLS and YYNGEE.

The chain links TRBV28 to TRBJ2-7; TRBD2 matches at 8 bases. The CDR3 is made up of 13 amino acids. V dropped 1 base and J dropped 11; count of bases not matched to a gene: 7. CDR1 and CDR2 from the germline V gene are MDHEN and SYDVKM. For the CDR3, the DNA is TGTGCCAGCAGTTTATCGGCGGGGGGCAGGAAGTACTTC. Amino acids: CASSLSAGGRKYF.

The chain carries TRBV19 and TRBJ1-1; 8 bases map to TRBD1. The CDR3 extends over 14 amino acids. Germline V gene sequence: CDR1 LNHDA, CDR2 SQIVND (reference sequence). V lost 4 bases and J lost 5; bases outside the gene matches: 6. CDR3 sequence reads: CASSTRQGFTEAFF. DNA for the CDR3: TGTGCCAGTAGTACTAGACAGGGGTTTACTGAAGCTTTCTTT.

The rearrangement links TRBV13 to TRBJ2-5; TRBD2 agrees at 11 bases. Germline V gene data show CDR1 as PRHDT and CDR2 as FYEKMQ (reference sequence). J lost 6 bases, V lost 1 base, and 4 bases had no gene match. The CDR3 runs 15 residues. The CDR3 is CASSLASGRTKTQYF. The CDR3 DNA follows: TGTGCCAGCAGCTTAGCTAGCGGGAGGACTAAGACCCAGTACTTC.

The V and J genes are TRBV9 and TRBJ2-2; D might be TRBD1 (7 bases). The CDR3 is made up of 16 amino acids. V was pared by 0 bases and J by 3 bases, with 12 bases between. CDR1 and CDR2 from the germline V gene are SGDLS and YYNGEE. The CDR3 sequence is CASSVATRGDTGELFF. The CDR3 nucleotides read TGTGCCAGCAGCGTAGCTACCAGGGGGGACACCGGGGAGCTGTTTTTT. Supplemented by reference TRBV9 and TRBJ2-2, the full variable domain reads DSGVTQTPKHLITATGQRVTLRCSPRSGDLSVYWYQQSLDQGLQFLIQYYNGEERAKGNILERFSAQQFPDLHSELNLSSLELGDSALYFCASSVATRGDTGELFFGEGSRLTVL.

The V and J genes are TRBV28 and TRBJ2-7, with D possibly TRBD2 on 6 matching bases. CDR3 size: 12 residues. Trimming shortened V by 8 bases and J by 3 bases, and 11 bases separated the two germline ends. Germline CDR1 MDHEN, CDR2 SYDVKM. The CDR3 sequence: CASQEGNYEQYF. Written as DNA, the CDR3 is TGTGCCAGCCAGGAGGGCAACTACGAGCAGTACTTC. Full variable domain (outside the CDR3, taken from reference TRBV28 and TRBJ2-7): DVKVTQSSRYLVKRTGEKVFLECVQDMDHENMFWYRQDPGLGLRLIYFSYDVKMKEKGDIPEGYSVSREKKERFSLILESASTNQTSMYLCASQEGNYEQYFGPGTRLTVT.

V gene TRBV18 combines with J gene TRBJ2-3; D tentatively fits TRBD1 or TRBD2 (5 bases each). From germline, CDR1 is KGHSH and CDR2 LQKENI. The length of the CDR3 is 17 residues. V was clipped by 4 bases and J by 0 bases, with 17 bases between them. The CDR3: CASSRAGPGVSTDTQYF. In nucleotides, the CDR3 is TGTGCCAGCTCACGGGCAGGGCCCGGGGTTAGCACAGATACGCAGTATTTT. Using reference TRBV18 and TRBJ2-3 for the parts outside the CDR3, the full variable domain is NAGVMQNPRHLVRRRGQEARLRCSPMKGHSHVYWYRQLPEEGLKFMVYLQKENIIDESGMPKERFSAEFPKEGPSILRIQQVVRGDSAAYFCASSRAGPGVSTDTQYFGPGTRLTVL.

This rearrangement joins TRBV5-1 to TRBJ2-5, with TRBD2 matching 10 bases. Germline loops: CDR1 SGHRS, CDR2 YFSETQ. The V and J ends lost 0 bases and 5 bases, in that order; junction bases with no gene match: 4. The CDR3 sequence is 15 residues long. The CDR3 DNA sequence: TGCGCCAGCAGCTTGGAGGGGACTAGCGCTGAGACCCAGTACTTC. Protein: CASSLEGTSAETQYF.

The V gene is TRBV5-1, the J gene TRBJ1-4, with D unresolved. There are 15 residues in the CDR3. Trimming cost V 2 bases and J 0 bases, with 8 bases left between them. Germline-derived CDR1 and CDR2 are SGHRS and YFSETQ. The CDR3 spells CASSLEPATNEKLFF. CDR3 nucleotide sequence: TGCGCCAGCAGCTTAGAGCCGGCAACTAATGAAAAACTGTTTTTT.